Each of the 11 T cell receptor beta chains below was sequenced from the same sample in a study of blood T cell repertoires in COVID-19. The table came from immunoSEQ multiplex PCR; TCRdb's copy has only in-frame clones and leaves some out. The data hold fewer than 300,000 clones, with 84% observed a single time. Material: peripheral blood. These receptors all stem from a person in their 70s with COVID-19, enrolled during active disease.

The gene calls are TRBV2 and TRBJ2-3; possible D gene TRBD1, 6 bases. Trimming took off 6 bases at V and 4 bases at J, with 17 bases between the two ends. Germline values: CDR1 SNHLY, CDR2 FYNNEI. This CDR3 spans 15 amino acids. CDR3 sequence (DNA): TGTGCCAGCAGGGGCGGACAGCAGGTGTCAGATACGCAGTATTTT. It is translated as CASRGGQQVSDTQYF.

The rearrangement uses TRBV6-2 or TRBV6-3 and TRBJ2-5; D not resolved. Between the trimmed V and J ends, which lost 0 bases and 7 bases, there was a span of 12 bases. Germline V gene data show CDR1 as MNHEY and CDR2 as SVGEGT. The CDR3 consists of 14 residues. The CDR3 region has the DNA TGTGCCAGCAGTTACTCTGGGCCCCCAGGGACCCAGTACTTC. Protein: CASSYSGPPGTQYF.

This chain connects TRBV6-6 to TRBJ1-4; TRBD1 might be the D (5 bases). CDR3 size: 15 residues. The germline V and J ends were trimmed by 5 bases and 6 bases, with 16 bases remaining between them. Germline V gene sequence: CDR1 MNHNY, CDR2 SVGAGI (reference sequence). This CDR3 is CASSNRDPGDEKLFF. The DNA for the CDR3 is TGTGCCAGCAGTAACCGGGACCCGGGGGATGAAAAACTGTTTTTT.

The genes are TRBV5-6 and TRBJ2-6, with no clear D. The CDR3 consists of 15 residues. Deletions cut 0 bases from V and 6 bases from J, with 10 bases between. Germline V gives CDR1 SGHDT, CDR2 YYEEEE. In DNA form, the CDR3 reads TGTGCCAGCAGCTTGGTGGCCCTTGAGGCCAACGTCCTGACTTTC. It specifies CASSLVALEANVLTF.

The rearrangement links TRBV18 to TRBJ2-5; tentative D call: TRBD2 (7 bases). This CDR3 is 16 amino acids long. Germline V gene data show CDR1 as KGHSH and CDR2 as LQKENI. Trimming cost V 3 bases and J 0 bases, with 14 bases left between them. CDR3 protein: CASSPTGGPYQETQYF. The CDR3 DNA reads TGTGCCAGCTCACCCACGGGGGGCCCGTACCAAGAGACCCAGTACTTC.

There are a few counts of this clone. This CDR3 reads CASSLSGLEKLFF. In nucleotides, the CDR3 is TGTGCCAGCAGTTTATCGGGGTTGGAAAAACTGTTTTTT. This chain connects TRBV12-3 or TRBV12-4 to TRBJ1-4, with D uncertain. The CDR3 covers 13 residues. V lost 2 bases to trimming and J lost 8 bases, with 9 bases between them.

V usage is TRBV18 and J usage is TRBJ2-1; no clear D. The germline CDR1 and CDR2 sequences are KGHSH and LQKENI. The V end was cut by 3 bases, the J end by 6 bases, with 6 bases between. The CDR3 is 12 residues long. CDR3 coding DNA: TGTGCCAGCTCACCTTTCGGCAATGAGCAGTTCTTC. This encodes CASSPFGNEQFF.

CDR3 in amino acids: CASSLAPGTQFF. CDR3 sequence (DNA): TGTGCCAGCAGCTTGGCCCCCGGGACTCAGTTCTTC. The chain has TRBV5-4 and TRBJ2-1; a possible D gene is TRBD2 (6 bases). V lost 0 bases, J lost 13 bases, and 11 bases lay in between. CDR1 is SGHNT and CDR2 is YYREEE in the germline V gene (reference sequence). The CDR3 spans 12 residues.

V and J are TRBV13 and TRBJ1-5; 8 nucleotides line up with TRBD1. The CDR3 loop spans 14 amino acids. Looked up from germline, CDR1 is PRHDT and CDR2 is FYEKMQ (reference sequence). V lost 4 bases, J lost 6 bases, and 5 bases stayed unmatched. Written as DNA, the CDR3 is TGTGCCAGCAGCTCGAGACAGGGGAGTCAGCCCCAGCATTTT. Translation: CASSSRQGSQPQHF.

This clone was recorded once. The chain is built from TRBV5-8 and TRBJ1-6; D possibly corresponds to TRBD1 (6 bases). The germline V gene has CDR1 SGHTS and CDR2 YDEGEE. Trimming removed 3 bases at V and 9 bases at J, with 16 bases between. The CDR3 has 15 amino acids. CDR3 nucleotides: TGTGCCAGCAGCTCCACGACAGGCTTAGGTTCACCCCTCCACTTT. It translates to CASSSTTGLGSPLHF.

V gene TRBV6-1 combines with J gene TRBJ1-2, with 7 bases fitting TRBD1. The length of the CDR3 is 14 residues. CDR1 is MNHNS, CDR2 SASEGT, per germline. Germline trimming cut 3 bases from V and 3 bases from J; bases unmatched to any gene: 4. Here the CDR3 DNA reads TGTGCCAGCAGTGACCTACAGGGGTACTATGGCTACACCTTC. Residues: CASSDLQGYYGYTF.